This TCR beta chain was obtained from a study of shared T cell receptors in the human thymus. This table comes from immunoSEQ multiplex PCR, and its TCRdb copy is limited to in-frame clones, with some not included. The sample contains 600,000 or so clones, around 87% of which appear only once. Germline CDR1 reads SGHAT; CDR2 reads FQNNGV. With V trimmed by 0 bases and J by 7 bases, 5 bases remained unmatched. This CDR3 comprises 14 residues. The same sample was also studied in work on human thymus T cells.

Sequenced material: thymocytes. This sequence was found in a boy under three years old with a congenital heart defect. The chain combines TRBV11-2 with TRBJ1-2; 7 nucleotides agree with TRBD1. CDR3 sequence: CASSLDKGAVGYTF. The CDR3 nucleotides are TGTGCCAGCAGCTTAGATAAGGGGGCCGTTGGCTACACCTTC. The entire variable domain, with the rest obtained from reference TRBV11-2 and TRBJ1-2, is as follows: EAGVAQSPRYKIIEKRQSVAFWCNPISGHATLYWYQQILGQGPKLLIQFQNNGVVDDSQLPKDRFSAERLKGVDSTLKIQPAKLEDSAVYLCASSLDKGAVGYTFGSGTRLTVV.